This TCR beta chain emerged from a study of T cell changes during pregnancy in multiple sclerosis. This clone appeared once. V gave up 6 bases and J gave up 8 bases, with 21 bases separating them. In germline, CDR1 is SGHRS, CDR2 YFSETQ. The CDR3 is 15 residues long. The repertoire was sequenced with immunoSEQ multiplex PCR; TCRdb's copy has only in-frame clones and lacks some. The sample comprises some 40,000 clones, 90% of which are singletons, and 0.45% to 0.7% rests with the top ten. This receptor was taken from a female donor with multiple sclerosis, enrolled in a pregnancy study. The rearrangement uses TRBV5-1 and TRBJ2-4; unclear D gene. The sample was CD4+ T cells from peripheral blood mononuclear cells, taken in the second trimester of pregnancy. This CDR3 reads CASMRLGATLDIQYF. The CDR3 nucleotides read TGCGCCAGCATGCGGCTAGGCGCAACATTGGACATTCAGTACTTC.